Listed here are 2 T cell receptor beta chains from one sample, sequenced in a study of T-cell memory formation after mild COVID-19. TCRdb re-derived calls from the 5' RACE reads in MiXCR, one entry per CDR3 protein. The table records hundreds of thousands of distinct CDR3 sequences, roughly a fifth of them present only once. The sequenced sample consisted of PBMCs or a T cell subset sorted from them (not recorded which). The origin of the receptors is an adult woman who had mild COVID-19 (a few samples of this study predate the infection). Cell type and time point are not known.

The chain recombines TRBV24-1 with TRBJ2-7; D not resolved. V lost 4 bases, J lost 2 bases, and 11 bases lay in between. CDR1 KGHDR and CDR2 SFDVKD come from the germline V gene. The CDR3 runs 14 residues. In nucleotides, the CDR3 is TGTGCCACCAGTGACGATTTTTCTCCCTACGAGCAGTACTTC. It translates to CATSDDFSPYEQYF.

The chain couples TRBV4-3 to TRBJ2-1; 9 nucleotides agree with TRBD2. CDR1 LGHNA and CDR2 YSLEER come from the germline V gene. The CDR3 extends over 15 amino acids. V lost 6 bases and J lost 8; bases outside the gene matches: 11. The CDR3 coding sequence is TGCGCCAGCAGAGGGGGACTAGCTATTCGTGATGAGCAGTTCTTC. Its translation: CASRGGLAIRDEQFF.